The 30 T cell receptor beta chains listed next were all sequenced from one sample in a study of blood T cell repertoires in COVID-19. Produced via immunoSEQ multiplex PCR; TCRdb's table is partial and in-frame only. The table records more than 300,000 clones, about 90% of them present only once. Source material: peripheral blood. These TCRs come from a woman between 70 and 85 years old with COVID-19, enrolled during active disease.

The rearrangement uses TRBV30 and TRBJ2-7; D uncertain. CDR1 GTSNPN and CDR2 SVGIG come from the germline V gene (reference sequence). The ends were cut back, 0 bases at V and 3 bases at J, with 9 bases in the middle. CDR3 length equals 13 residues. The CDR3 is CAWSVGASYEQYF. CDR3 sequence (DNA): TGTGCCTGGAGTGTAGGAGCGAGCTACGAGCAGTACTTC.

The V gene is TRBV7-2, the J gene TRBJ2-7; 7 bases are shared with TRBD1. Germline V gene data show CDR1 as SGHTA and CDR2 as FQGNSA. V lost 5 bases and J lost 0; bases outside the gene matches: 10. The CDR3 consists of 16 residues. This CDR3 is CASSTGQVLSSYEQYF. The CDR3 DNA follows: TGTGCCAGCAGCACCGGACAGGTATTGAGCTCCTACGAGCAGTACTTC.

V gene TRBV18 combines with J gene TRBJ2-3; possible D gene TRBD1, 5 bases. V was shortened by 10 bases and J by 0 bases, with 14 bases between the two germline ends. CDR1 is KGHSH and CDR2 is LQKENI in the germline V gene. CDR3 length: 14 residues. CDR3 loop: CATHGAHSTDTQYF. CDR3 coding DNA: TGTGCCACCCATGGGGCCCATAGCACAGATACGCAGTATTTT.

The chain carries TRBV10-3 and TRBJ2-7; TRBD2 might be the D (5 bases). Looked up from germline, CDR1 is ENHRY and CDR2 is SYGVKD. The CDR3 is made up of 14 amino acids. V lost 2 bases and J 3 bases, leaving 11 bases between the germline ends. CDR3 DNA sequence: TGTGCCATCAGTGAGGCGGGTTCGGGCTACGAGCAGTACTTC. It translates to CAISEAGSGYEQYF.

The chain links TRBV4-1 to TRBJ1-3, with TRBD1 matching over 12 bases. Germline assignment: CDR1 MGHRA and CDR2 YSYEKL. Germline trimming cut 0 bases from V and 4 bases from J; bases unmatched to any gene: 1. The CDR3 runs 16 residues. The CDR3 reads CASSQEGQGAGNTIYF. DNA of the CDR3: TGCGCCAGCAGCCAAGAGGGACAGGGGGCGGGAAACACCATATATTTT.

The rearrangement links TRBV24-1 to TRBJ1-2; 10 bases fit TRBD1. The V segment lost 3 bases and the J segment 3 bases; nucleotides outside the gene matches: 9. The germline gives CDR1 KGHDR, CDR2 SFDVKD. This CDR3 is built from 17 residues. CDR3 in amino acids: CATSDAGTGASYYGYTF. The CDR3 DNA reads as TGTGCCACCAGTGATGCCGGGACAGGGGCCTCTTACTATGGCTACACCTTC.

The chain is built from TRBV20-1 and TRBJ2-1; 12 bases line up with TRBD2. The CDR3 length is 15 residues. Germline CDR1 and CDR2: DFQATT and SNEGSKA (reference sequence). Losses at the gene ends were 3 bases for V and 9 bases for J; bases not matched to a gene: 9. As DNA, the CDR3 is TGCAGTGCTAGTGGGTCTAGCGGGGGGGCGGTTGAGCAGTTCTTC. It encodes CSASGSSGGAVEQFF.

The chain recombines TRBV10-2 with TRBJ1-1; TRBD1 might be the D (5 bases). Germline lookup yields CDR1 WSHSY and CDR2 SAAADI. The CDR3 has 11 amino acids. V gave up 6 bases and J gave up 11 bases, with 13 bases separating them. The CDR3: CASSPGLIAFF. The CDR3, as DNA: TGCGCCAGCAGCCCAGGGTTAATCGCTTTCTTT.

J is TRBJ2-5 and V is TRBV7-2; 8 bases map to TRBD2. This CDR3 has 13 residues. V lost 7 bases to trimming and J lost 3 bases; unmatched junction nucleotides: 4. Germline-derived CDR1 and CDR2 are SGHTA and FQGNSA. The CDR3 region has the DNA TGTGCCAGCAAAACGGGGGGGGAAGAGACCCAGTACTTC. Translated, it gives CASKTGGEETQYF.

The rearrangement uses TRBV5-1 and TRBJ2-7; D gene unclear. Germline V gives CDR1 SGHRS, CDR2 YFSETQ. The CDR3 is made up of 12 amino acids. V lost 4 bases and J lost 5, with 10 bases in between. CDR3 DNA sequence: TGCGCCAGCAGCCCGGTCGAGGACGAGCAGTACTTC. Translation gives CASSPVEDEQYF.

In regard to this clone: One end of the junction does not line up with germline, which may come from a read error. The rearrangement uses TRBV7-2 and TRBJ2-1; maybe TRBD2 (6 bases). CDR1 is SGHTA, CDR2 FQGNSA, per germline. This CDR3 region has 14 residues. The CDR3 region has the DNA TGTGCCTGCAGCCTCACCGGAGGGACCCACGAGCAGTTCTTC. Translated: CACSLTGGTHEQFF.

The V gene is TRBV5-4, the J gene TRBJ1-3, with D uncertain. Germline V gives CDR1 SGHNT, CDR2 YYREEE (reference sequence). V was shortened by 0 bases and J by 4 bases, with 11 bases between the two germline ends. The CDR3 length is 15 residues. CDR3 nucleotides: TGTGCCAGCAGCTTGGACAGTTCTACCGGAAACACCATATATTTT. It translates to CASSLDSSTGNTIYF.

The chain is built from TRBV20-1 and TRBJ2-7, with 7 bases identical to TRBD1. There are 11 residues in the CDR3. With 5 bases clipped from V and 5 bases from J, the junction kept 3 bases outside the gene matches. CDR1 and CDR2 from the germline V gene are DFQATT and SNEGSKA (reference sequence). The CDR3 coding sequence is TGCAGTGCTTACAGGGGAGACGAGCAGTACTTC. Translation gives CSAYRGDEQYF.

On this clone: Because the CDR3's place on the DNA is in doubt, the DNA is left out and the CDR3 is given as listed by TCRdb. J is TRBJ1-1 and V is TRBV19; the table names TRBD1, a call not compared with the DNA. The CDR3 spans 19 amino acids, including both terminal residues. The germline gives CDR1 LNHDA, CDR2 SQIVND (reference sequence). This CDR3 is CASTSDRGTGWDMNTEAFF.

As for this clone: The sample contains more than one DNA sequence encoding this CDR3. V is TRBV9 and J is TRBJ2-1; 10 bases map to TRBD2. The germline gives CDR1 SGDLS, CDR2 YYNGEE. CDR3 length equals 15 residues. Germline trimming cut 2 bases from V and 7 bases from J; bases unmatched to any gene: 6. The CDR3 reads CASSVERGGRNEQFF. DNA of the CDR3: TGTGCCAGCAGCGTTGAGCGGGGGGGTCGAAATGAGCAGTTCTTC.

The genes are TRBV24-1 and TRBJ1-1, with 8 bases lining up with TRBD1. The CDR3 totals 17 residues. V lost 1 base, J lost 8 bases, and 14 bases stayed unmatched. Germline V gives CDR1 KGHDR, CDR2 SFDVKD. Written as DNA, the CDR3 is TGTGCCACCAGTGATTTTAAAGGACAGGGAAAAATCGGGGAAGCTTTCTTT. This codes for CATSDFKGQGKIGEAFF.

J is TRBJ1-1 and V is TRBV7-2; 7 positions agree with TRBD1. There are 16 residues in the CDR3. Germline V gives CDR1 SGHTA, CDR2 FQGNSA. Losses at the gene ends were 5 bases for V and 1 base for J; bases not matched to a gene: 10. The CDR3 protein is CASSLPRGSRNTEAFF. The CDR3, as DNA: TGTGCCAGCAGCCTTCCCAGGGGGTCTAGGAACACTGAAGCTTTCTTT.

This rearrangement joins TRBV27 to TRBJ2-7, with D perhaps matching TRBD2 (6 bases). The CDR3 contains 13 residues. CDR1 and CDR2 from the germline V gene are MNHEY and SMNVEV (reference sequence). Trimming shortened V by 6 bases and J by 6 bases, and 15 bases separated the two germline ends. CDR3 DNA: TGTGCCAGCAGGGTGGGACTGGGCTTCGAGCAGTACTTC. Translating gives CASRVGLGFEQYF.

This chain uses TRBV10-3 with TRBJ1-3; D not certain. The CDR3 runs to 13 residues. V was clipped by 10 bases and J by 0 bases, with 10 bases between them. CDR1 ENHRY and CDR2 SYGVKD come from the germline V gene. The CDR3 nucleotides are TGTGCCACCTTTGGGCGCTCTGGAAACACCATATATTTT. It specifies CATFGRSGNTIYF.

The genes are TRBV6-5 and TRBJ2-6; D call uncertain. Germline V gene lookup returns CDR1 MNHEY and CDR2 SVGAGI. V was cut by 7 bases and J by 0 bases, with 4 bases left in between. CDR3 size: 13 residues. CDR3 in DNA: TGTGCCAGCACCAACTCTGGGGCCAACGTCCTGACTTTC. This encodes CASTNSGANVLTF.

This chain uses TRBV7-2 with TRBJ2-1; D is unclear. Per the germline V gene, CDR1 is SGHTA and CDR2 is FQGNSA. The CDR3 runs to 14 residues. V was clipped by 1 base and J by 9 bases, with 13 bases between them. The DNA of the CDR3 is TGTGCCAGCAGCTTAGGGTTAGCTGGTGGTGAGCAGTTCTTC. This sequence encodes CASSLGLAGGEQFF.

The V and J genes are TRBV9 and TRBJ1-6; TRBD1 aligns across 8 bases. Germline loops: CDR1 SGDLS, CDR2 YYNGEE. V shed 0 bases and J 8 bases; nucleotides not matched to a gene: 4. The CDR3 runs 15 residues. The CDR3 coding sequence is TGTGCCAGCAGCGTAGCTAACAGGGGGGATTCACCCCTCCACTTT. This codes for CASSVANRGDSPLHF.

The chain employs TRBV7-9 and TRBJ1-2, with a tentative D call TRBD1 (6 bases). Trimming took 4 bases from V and 2 from J, leaving 20 bases between them. Germline V gives CDR1 SEHNR, CDR2 FQNEAQ (reference sequence). The CDR3 length is 17 residues. CDR3 nucleotides: TGTGCCAGCAGCTCGACCCCGGACAGCTATAACAACTATGGCTACACCTTC. It is translated as CASSSTPDSYNNYGYTF.

The chain couples TRBV9 to TRBJ2-3; 7 bases are a match to TRBD1. Trimming at V came to 6 bases and at J to 1 base, leaving 8 bases not matched to a gene. Per the germline V gene, CDR1 is SGDLS and CDR2 is YYNGEE. The CDR3 sequence is 15 residues long. CDR3 amino acids: CASTRGQGGTDTQYF. The CDR3 DNA reads as TGTGCCAGCACAAGGGGGCAGGGCGGCACAGATACGCAGTATTTT.

The chain uses TRBV29-1 and TRBJ1-1; 9 nucleotides line up with TRBD1. The length of the CDR3 is 13 residues. Germline CDR1 reads SQVTM; CDR2 reads ANQGSEA. The trim removed 8 bases at V and 2 bases at J, leaving 6 bases unmatched. DNA for the CDR3: TGCAGCATTGGACAGGGGATCAACACTGAAGCTTTCTTT. Translation: CSIGQGINTEAFF.

V usage is TRBV7-9 and J usage is TRBJ1-5; the match to TRBD1 covers 9 bases. Germline loops: CDR1 SEHNR, CDR2 FQNEAQ (reference sequence). The V and J ends lost 5 bases and 1 base, in that order; junction bases with no gene match: 3. The CDR3 contains 15 residues. The CDR3 sequence is CASSGTGKSNQPQHF. DNA of the CDR3: TGTGCCAGCAGCGGGACAGGGAAGAGCAATCAGCCCCAGCATTTT.

V and J are TRBV19 and TRBJ1-5; D gene uncertain. V dropped 5 bases and J dropped 7 bases, with 12 bases sitting between them. This CDR3 region has 13 residues. The germline V gene has CDR1 LNHDA and CDR2 SQIVND (reference sequence). CDR3 coding DNA: TGTGCCAGTAGTTCCCCCGGTGCGCAGCCCCAGCATTTT. Its translation: CASSSPGAQPQHF.

The rearrangement links TRBV7-6 to TRBJ1-4, with D maybe TRBD1 (6 bases). Between the trimmed V and J ends, which lost 4 bases and 4 bases, there was a span of 10 bases. CDR1 and CDR2 from the germline V gene are SGHVS and FNYEAQ. The CDR3 is 14 amino acids. This CDR3 reads CASSSTGSNEKLFF. CDR3 nucleotide sequence: TGTGCCAGCAGCTCCACAGGGAGTAATGAAAAACTGTTTTTT. The variable domain in full, completed from reference TRBV7-6 and TRBJ1-4, reads GAGVSQSPRYKVTKRGQDVALRCDPISGHVSLYWYRQALGQGPEFLTYFNYEAQQDKSGLPNDRFSAERPEGSISTLTIQRTEQRDSAMYRCASSSTGSNEKLFFGSGTQLSVL.

This chain links TRBV2 with TRBJ2-3, with TRBD2 matching over 9 bases. The CDR3 consists of 14 residues. CDR1 is SNHLY, CDR2 FYNNEI, per germline. Losses at the gene ends were 7 bases for V and 5 bases for J; bases not matched to a gene: 7. In DNA, the CDR3 is TGTGCCAGCAATAGGCGGGGGGGCCAAGATACGCAGTATTTT. The encoded protein is CASNRRGGQDTQYF.

The J gene is TRBJ2-5, the V gene TRBV24-1; D is undetermined. Trimming removed 6 bases from V and 5 bases from J, with 9 bases in between. The CDR3 is made up of 12 amino acids. Germline CDR1 reads KGHDR; CDR2 reads SFDVKD. In DNA, the CDR3 is TGTGCCACCAGTCGCGGAAGGGAGACCCAGTACTTC. Protein: CATSRGRETQYF.